The TCR beta chain described here comes from a study of blood T cell repertoires in COVID-19. Across the whole study: In each case, the material was cDNA or gDNA derived from T cells, B-cell-depleted T cells, or PBMCs.

Germline V gene sequence: CDR1 SGHDT, CDR2 YYEEEE. The CDR3 is 15 residues long. With 0 bases removed from V and 2 bases from J, the gap between germline ends came to 10 bases. Per the original methods: For nucleated cells, counts were estimated from reference gene primer amplification. Data came from immunoSEQ multiplex PCR; TCRdb stores just in-frame clones and leaves some out. D and trimming were read from the DNA, whereas the V and J calls and clone size are those reported in that table. The table records 350,000 to 450,000 clones, under 85% of them present only once. Recovered Cohort 3 donors showed two negative PCRs, clearance, or symptom resolution.

Input material: PBMCs or T cells enriched from blood (not recorded which). The sequence came from a woman aged 50 to 60 who had recovered from COVID-19. The rearrangement links TRBV5-6 to TRBJ2-3, with D hard to call. As DNA, the CDR3 is TGTGCCAGCAGCTTGGGACGAGCGATCACAGATACGCAGTATTTT. This encodes CASSLGRAITDTQYF.